A selection of T cell receptor beta chains follows, all from one sample in a study of cytomegalovirus exposure and HLA in healthy donors. TCRdb's copy holds only in-frame clones and misses some; the assay was immunoSEQ multiplex PCR. The profile shows under 150,000 clones, 75% to 85% of them singletons. Sequenced material: PBMCs. The receptors derive from a man aged 45-60 years in good health and CMV-seronegative. Each CDR3 is given with its conserved first and last residue. The D gene is left open where the match is weak. Not every row has a clone size; where given, it reads once, few, many or a size class.

V gene: TRBV13
clone size: .
D gene: TRBD2
J gene: TRBJ2-7
CDR3 DNA: TGTGCCAGCAGACGACCGGGGGGAGGTGGCCACGAGCAGTACTTC
CDR3 protein: CASRRPGGGGHEQYF

V gene: TRBV14
clone size: .
D gene: TRBD1
J gene: TRBJ2-7
CDR3 DNA: TGTGCCAGCAGCCCATCAGGGGGACGCTCCTACGAGCAGTACTTC
CDR3 protein: CASSPSGGRSYEQYF

V gene: TRBV7-2
clone size: .
D gene: .
J gene: TRBJ2-2
CDR3 DNA: TGTGCCGGGAGGAACACCGGGGAGCTGTTTTTT
CDR3 protein: CAGRNTGELFF

V gene: TRBV10-2
clone size: .
D gene: .
J gene: TRBJ2-5
CDR3 DNA: TGCGCCAGCACGGACAGTCACACTCCTGGAGAGACCCAGTACTTC
CDR3 protein: CASTDSHTPGETQYF

V gene: TRBV9
clone size: .
D gene: TRBD2
J gene: TRBJ2-3
CDR3 DNA: TGTGCCAGCAGCGTAGAGAGGGCTAGCGGGGAACCCCCAGATACGCAGTATTTT
CDR3 protein: CASSVERASGEPPDTQYF

V gene: TRBV10-2
clone size: few
D gene: TRBD1
J gene: TRBJ2-5
CDR3 DNA: TGCGCCAGCAAGGGACAGGGGGCGTACCAAGAGACCCAGTACTTC
CDR3 protein: CASKGQGAYQETQYF

V gene: TRBV12-5
clone size: once
D gene: .
J gene: TRBJ1-1
CDR3 DNA: TGTGCTAGTGGTTTGCTACAGGGACGCGCTGAAGCTTTCTTT
CDR3 protein: CASGLLQGRAEAFF

V gene: TRBV2
clone size: .
D gene: .
J gene: TRBJ1-2
CDR3 DNA: TGTGCCAGCAGTGAAGGGGGGCAGTATGGCTACACCTTC
CDR3 protein: CASSEGGQYGYTF

V gene: TRBV6-1
clone size: few
D gene: .
J gene: TRBJ1-3
CDR3 DNA: TGTGCCAGCAGTGAGCCCTTGAGCTCTGGAAACACCATATATTTT
CDR3 protein: CASSEPLSSGNTIYF

V gene: TRBV7-2
clone size: .
D gene: .
J gene: TRBJ2-5
CDR3 DNA: TGTGCCAGCAGCTTATTAGGGGTAGAGACCCAGTACTTC
CDR3 protein: CASSLLGVETQYF

V gene: TRBV28
clone size: few
D gene: .
J gene: TRBJ1-1
CDR3 DNA: TGTGCCAGCAGTTTACTCTCGGGGGGGCGCGGGGCTTTCTTT
CDR3 protein: CASSLLSGGRGAFF

V gene: TRBV29-1
clone size: .
D gene: .
J gene: TRBJ1-5
CDR3 DNA: TGCAGCGTTGTTCTGTCGAATCAGCCCCAGCATTTT
CDR3 protein: CSVVLSNQPQHF

V gene: TRBV25-1
clone size: .
D gene: .
J gene: TRBJ2-2
CDR3 DNA: TGTGCCAGCACCAAAAAGGACATTAACACCGGGGAGCTGTTTTTT
CDR3 protein: CASTKKDINTGELFF

V gene: TRBV6-5
clone size: .
D gene: .
J gene: TRBJ2-7
CDR3 DNA: TGTGCCAGCAGAATGGGGCCCACCCAGCCGTACGAGCAGTACTTC
CDR3 protein: CASRMGPTQPYEQYF

V gene: TRBV18
clone size: .
D gene: .
J gene: TRBJ1-4
CDR3 DNA: TGTGCCAGCTCACCCGCTAGGAGTGAAAAACTGTTTTTT
CDR3 protein: CASSPARSEKLFF

V gene: TRBV5-1
clone size: .
D gene: TRBD1
J gene: TRBJ2-7
CDR3 DNA: TGCGCCAGCAGCGCAACAGGGGTGGACTACGAGCAGTACTTC
CDR3 protein: CASSATGVDYEQYF

V gene: TRBV6-5
clone size: .
D gene: TRBD1
J gene: TRBJ2-7
CDR3 DNA: TGTGCCAGCAGTTACTCGACAGGGAATGTCGAGCAGTACTTC
CDR3 protein: CASSYSTGNVEQYF

V gene: TRBV5-5
clone size: few
D gene: TRBD1
J gene: TRBJ2-7
CDR3 DNA: TGTGCCAGCAGCTTGGGGGACAGCTCCTACGAGCAGTACTTC
CDR3 protein: CASSLGDSSYEQYF

V gene: TRBV6-5
clone size: .
D gene: TRBD1
J gene: TRBJ2-7
CDR3 DNA: TGTGCCAGCAGTCCCCGGGACAGTAGGGACGAGCAGTACTTC
CDR3 protein: CASSPRDSRDEQYF

V gene: TRBV19
clone size: .
D gene: .
J gene: TRBJ2-7
CDR3 DNA: TGTGCCAGTAGTACAACGTTGGGACTTACCTACGAGCAGTACTTC
CDR3 protein: CASSTTLGLTYEQYF

V gene: TRBV5-4
clone size: .
D gene: .
J gene: TRBJ2-5
CDR3 DNA: TGTGCCAGCAGCCGATGGGGGGGCGCGGTAGAGACCCAGTACTTC
CDR3 protein: CASSRWGGAVETQYF

V gene: TRBV7-9
clone size: .
D gene: TRBD1
J gene: TRBJ1-2
CDR3 DNA: TGTGCCAGCAGCTTAGCTGGGACAGGGAACTATGGCTACACCTTC
CDR3 protein: CASSLAGTGNYGYTF

V gene: TRBV5-1
clone size: .
D gene: .
J gene: TRBJ2-3
CDR3 DNA: TGCGCCAGCAGCTTGTCCAGGGAGGCAGATACGCAGTATTTT
CDR3 protein: CASSLSREADTQYF

V gene: TRBV30
clone size: once
D gene: .
J gene: TRBJ2-7
CDR3 DNA: TGTGCCTGGAGTGTATTAGCCAGCTCCTACGAGCAGTACTTC
CDR3 protein: CAWSVLASSYEQYF

V gene: TRBV11-2
clone size: .
D gene: TRBD1
J gene: TRBJ1-1
CDR3 DNA: TGTGCCAGCAGCTCAGGGGGAAGCACTGAAGCTTTCTTT
CDR3 protein: CASSSGGSTEAFF

V gene: TRBV28
clone size: .
D gene: .
J gene: TRBJ2-5
CDR3 DNA: TGTGCCAGCAGCCCAGGCAATCAAGAGACCCAGTACTTC
CDR3 protein: CASSPGNQETQYF

V gene: TRBV27
clone size: once
D gene: .
J gene: TRBJ1-1
CDR3 DNA: TGTGCCAGCAGTACCGGGAGAGGCGGGACTGAAGCTTTCTTT
CDR3 protein: CASSTGRGGTEAFF

V gene: TRBV7-9
clone size: .
D gene: TRBD2
J gene: TRBJ2-3
CDR3 DNA: TGTGCCAGCAGCTACTTCTATGGGACTAGCACCAGCACAGATACGCAGTATTTT
CDR3 protein: CASSYFYGTSTSTDTQYF

V gene: TRBV30
clone size: .
D gene: .
J gene: TRBJ1-1
CDR3 DNA: TGTGCCTGGAGTCGACAACTGAACACTGAAGCTTTCTTT
CDR3 protein: CAWSRQLNTEAFF

V gene: TRBV2
clone size: .
D gene: .
J gene: TRBJ1-5
CDR3 DNA: TGTGCCAGCAACATCTTCTCCAGCAATCAGCCCCAGCATTTT
CDR3 protein: CASNIFSSNQPQHF

V gene: TRBV7-5
clone size: .
D gene: .
J gene: TRBJ2-2
CDR3 DNA: TGTGCCAGAAGCTTACCAAGGAGCACCGGGGAGCTGTTTTTT
CDR3 protein: CARSLPRSTGELFF

V gene: TRBV5-1
clone size: .
D gene: .
J gene: TRBJ2-5
CDR3 DNA: TGCGCCAGCAGCCAGGGGCAAGAGACCCAGTACTTC
CDR3 protein: CASSQGQETQYF

V gene: TRBV6-6
clone size: .
D gene: TRBD1
J gene: TRBJ2-1
CDR3 DNA: TGTGCCAGCAGTTACGCGGGACAGGGATATGAGCAGTTCTTC
CDR3 protein: CASSYAGQGYEQFF

V gene: TRBV7-9
clone size: few
D gene: .
J gene: TRBJ1-1
CDR3 DNA: TGTGCCAGCAGCTTAGCGCTAGAAGCTTTCTTT
CDR3 protein: CASSLALEAFF

V gene: TRBV28
clone size: once
D gene: TRBD2
J gene: TRBJ2-5
CDR3 DNA: TGTGCCAGCAGTTTAACTAGCGGGAGATTAGAGACCCAGTACTTC
CDR3 protein: CASSLTSGRLETQYF

V gene: TRBV28
clone size: .
D gene: .
J gene: TRBJ1-2
CDR3 DNA: TGTGCCAGCAGTTTCTTCATCGGGGGAAGGTATGGCTACACCTTC
CDR3 protein: CASSFFIGGRYGYTF

V gene: TRBV6-5
clone size: .
D gene: .
J gene: TRBJ2-3
CDR3 DNA: TGTGCCAGCAGTCCTCAGGGGCCAGATACGCAGTATTTT
CDR3 protein: CASSPQGPDTQYF

V gene: TRBV7-9
clone size: .
D gene: .
J gene: TRBJ2-1
CDR3 DNA: TGTGCCAGCAGCTCCCAACAGGGTGGAGAGCAGTTCTTC
CDR3 protein: CASSSQQGGEQFF

V gene: TRBV6-1
clone size: .
D gene: .
J gene: TRBJ1-5
CDR3 DNA: TGTGCCAGCAGTGAAGTGTGGGGCGTCAATCAGCCCCAGCATTTT
CDR3 protein: CASSEVWGVNQPQHF

V gene: TRBV15
clone size: .
D gene: .
J gene: TRBJ2-5
CDR3 DNA: TGTGCCACCAGCAGCTCAGGAAGGGGTCTTCGGTGGGAGACCCAGTACTTC
CDR3 protein: CATSSSGRGLRWETQYF

V gene: TRBV5-5
clone size: .
D gene: TRBD1
J gene: TRBJ1-2
CDR3 DNA: TGTGCCAGCAGCTTGGGTACAGGGGGTCAGGGCTACACCTTC
CDR3 protein: CASSLGTGGQGYTF

V gene: TRBV6-6
clone size: .
D gene: .
J gene: TRBJ1-1
CDR3 DNA: TGTGCCAGCAGTTACGGGAGGGGGGGGATGAACACTGAAGCTTTCTTT
CDR3 protein: CASSYGRGGMNTEAFF

V gene: TRBV19
clone size: few
D gene: TRBD1
J gene: TRBJ1-5
CDR3 DNA: TGTGCCAGTAGTAACGACAGGGCCGGTCAGCCCCAGCATTTT
CDR3 protein: CASSNDRAGQPQHF

V gene: TRBV7-3
clone size: .
D gene: .
J gene: TRBJ1-1
CDR3 DNA: TGTGCCAGCAGATTGTCCCAGAACACTGAAGCTTTCTTT
CDR3 protein: CASRLSQNTEAFF

V gene: TRBV15
clone size: .
D gene: .
J gene: TRBJ2-3
CDR3 DNA: TGTGCCACCAGCAGAGTCTTCAGTGGGCTGGTCACAGATACGCAGTATTTT
CDR3 protein: CATSRVFSGLVTDTQYF

V gene: TRBV5-1
clone size: .
D gene: TRBD1
J gene: TRBJ2-7
CDR3 DNA: TGCGCCAGCAGCGTCGGGACAGGGGGCTTCGAGCAGTACTTC
CDR3 protein: CASSVGTGGFEQYF

V gene: TRBV30
clone size: .
D gene: .
J gene: TRBJ1-4
CDR3 DNA: TGTGCCTGGAGTGAAACCGGGAGCTGGCTGTTTTTT
CDR3 protein: CAWSETGSWLFF

V gene: TRBV7-6
clone size: .
D gene: TRBD2
J gene: TRBJ2-7
CDR3 DNA: TGTGCCAGCAGCTTAGAAGGGACTAGCACCCACGAGCAGTACTTC
CDR3 protein: CASSLEGTSTHEQYF